These T cell receptor beta chains were read from a single sample in a study of shared clonotypes between healthy human individuals. Generated by immunoSEQ multiplex PCR, the TCRdb table keeps only in-frame clones and is missing some. The sample includes hundreds of thousands of clones, roughly 96% seen only once; the top ten take more than 0.085%. The specimen sequenced was naive CD8+ T cells sorted from blood. All receptors come from a woman in her twenties or thirties in good health. Each CDR3 is given with its conserved first and last residue. Each record gives: J gene, V gene, CDR3 protein.

>TRBJ2-7|TRBV5-6
CASRRSGLQTSYEQYF
>TRBJ2-5|TRBV7-9
CASSPRTSGQQETQYF
>TRBJ1-1|TRBV27
CASSYRTTGQLNTEAFF
>TRBJ2-3|TRBV5-1
CASSFLGGSGTEDTQYF
>TRBJ2-6|TRBV7-8
CASSFSFRFDSGANVLTF
>TRBJ2-7|TRBV5-1
CASSLAGRESESSYEQYF
>TRBJ2-2|TRBV9
CASSVEYGTLYTGELFF
>TRBJ2-7|TRBV7-9
CASSLVGPGPSSYEQYF
>TRBJ2-7|TRBV5-5
CASSWGTTYEQYF
>TRBJ1-4|TRBV27
CASSLTGTGPEKLFF
>TRBJ2-7|TRBV10-3
CAISGLQGESYEQYF
>TRBJ1-5|TRBV4-1
CASSQSGDSNQPQHF
>TRBJ2-7|TRBV2
CASSEASGQGLYEQYF
>TRBJ2-7|TRBV21-1
CASWGEGTPYEQYF
>TRBJ2-2|TRBV10-3
CAIKVGRAGELFF
>TRBJ1-5|TRBV6-1
CASSAHQPQHF
>TRBJ1-1|TRBV2
CASAPQGNMNTEAFF
>TRBJ2-1|TRBV30
CAWSWADLSYNEQFF
>TRBJ2-1|TRBV11-2
CASSLDDLVAGEPYNEQFF
>TRBJ2-7|TRBV9
CASSTQGGEQYF
>TRBJ1-1|TRBV28
CASSSPPPEAFF
>TRBJ2-1|TRBV28
CASNPASGSSYNEQFF
>TRBJ1-1|TRBV27
CASSTRTGRAEAFF
>TRBJ2-2|TRBV13
CASSGDSEKDGELFF
>TRBJ2-7|TRBV19
CASASGHSYEQYF
>TRBJ2-7|TRBV5-4
CASSFLGYEQYF
>TRBJ2-1|TRBV28
CASSPPGLAGRNEQFF
>TRBJ2-1|TRBV27
CASSSKLAPGINEQFF
>TRBJ2-1|TRBV27
CASFAYNEQFF
>TRBJ2-3|TRBV28
CASSSLAGGRNTQYF